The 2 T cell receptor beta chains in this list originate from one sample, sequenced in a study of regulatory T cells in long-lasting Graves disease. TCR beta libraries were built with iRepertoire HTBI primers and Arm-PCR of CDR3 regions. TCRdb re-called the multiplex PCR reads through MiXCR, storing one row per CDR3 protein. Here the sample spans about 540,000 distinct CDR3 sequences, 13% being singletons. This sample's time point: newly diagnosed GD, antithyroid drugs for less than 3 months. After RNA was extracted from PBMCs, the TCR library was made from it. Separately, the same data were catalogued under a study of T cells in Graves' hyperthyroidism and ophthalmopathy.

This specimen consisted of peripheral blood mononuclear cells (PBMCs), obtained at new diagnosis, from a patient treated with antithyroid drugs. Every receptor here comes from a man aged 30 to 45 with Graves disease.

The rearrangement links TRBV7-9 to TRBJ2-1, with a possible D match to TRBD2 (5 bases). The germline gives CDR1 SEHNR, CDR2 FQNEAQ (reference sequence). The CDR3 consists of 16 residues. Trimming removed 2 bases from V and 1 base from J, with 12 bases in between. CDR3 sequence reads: CASSLSRRLSYNEQFF. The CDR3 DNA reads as TGTGCCAGCAGCTTATCCCGGAGGCTTTCCTACAATGAGCAGTTCTTC.

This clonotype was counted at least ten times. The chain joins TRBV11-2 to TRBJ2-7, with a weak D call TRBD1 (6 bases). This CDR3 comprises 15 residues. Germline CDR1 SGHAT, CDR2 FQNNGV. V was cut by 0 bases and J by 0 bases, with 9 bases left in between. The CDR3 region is CASSLDQGLSYEQYF. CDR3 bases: TGTGCCAGCAGCTTAGACCAGGGGCTCTCCTACGAGCAGTACTTC.